The 11 T cell receptor beta chains below all came from one sample that was sequenced in a study of metastatic and nonmetastatic thyroid tumors. TCRdb re-processed the PCR reads through MiXCR. The sample contains about 19,000 clones, about a quarter of which appear only once. There were no patients who had received any treatment before thyroid surgery. What was sequenced was blood. Receptor source: a male donor with papillary thyroid cancer or a benign thyroid nodule (not recorded which). Some clones in this sample may be carry-over from other donors' samples.

This clone is medium-sized within its sample. The chain links TRBV19 to TRBJ2-3; 9 bases fit TRBD2. With 7 bases clipped from V and 6 bases from J, the junction kept 11 bases outside the gene matches. The CDR3 loop spans 15 amino acids. Germline V lookup: CDR1 LNHDA, CDR2 SQIVND (reference sequence). The CDR3 DNA sequence: TGTGCCAGTACCCGGGGCGGGAGGGCCGCTGATACGCAGTATTTT. Its translation is CASTRGGRAADTQYF.

This clone came up many times. This chain joins TRBV5-1 and TRBJ2-4, with 10 nucleotides matching TRBD1. The CDR3 sequence is 19 residues long. CDR1 and CDR2 from the germline V gene are SGHRS and YFSETQ. With V trimmed by 5 bases and J by 6 bases, 20 bases remained unmatched. This chain's CDR3 is CASSRGGTGALDPLNIQYF. The CDR3 region has the DNA TGCGCCAGCAGTCGGGGGGGGACAGGGGCCCTAGACCCCCTAAACATTCAGTACTTC.

By proportion, this clone is medium-sized (0.01 to 0.1%). The chain employs TRBV28 and TRBJ1-5; D remains ambiguous. The CDR3 spans 17 residues. From germline, CDR1 is MDHEN and CDR2 SYDVKM. Trimming left V 5 bases short and J 3 bases short, with 20 bases between. CDR3 DNA: TGTGCCAGCAGTCAAATTACCATTCAGCAAGACAATCAGCCCCAGCATTTT. Protein sequence: CASSQITIQQDNQPQHF.

The chain uses TRBV5-5 and TRBJ1-5; TRBD1 agrees at 8 bases. V shed 1 base, J shed 5 bases, and the junction held 8 bases outside the gene matches. Germline V gene sequence: CDR1 SGHKS, CDR2 YYEKEE (reference sequence). The CDR3 extends over 16 amino acids. This CDR3 reads CASSLKARGPDQPQHF. CDR3 in DNA: TGTGCCAGCAGCTTGAAGGCCAGGGGGCCTGATCAGCCCCAGCATTTT.

This clone is medium-sized in the sample. This CDR3 reads CASSQDPPGTEGGSPLHF. The CDR3 DNA follows: TGCGCCAGCAGCCAAGATCCCCCGGGGACAGAGGGTGGGTCACCCCTCCACTTT. V and J are TRBV4-1 and TRBJ1-6; TRBD1 matches 7 bases. The germline V gene has CDR1 MGHRA and CDR2 YSYEKL. The CDR3 runs 18 residues. V gave up 0 bases and J gave up 10 bases; unmatched junction bases: 15.

J is TRBJ2-1 and V is TRBV11-2, with D possibly matching TRBD1 (6 bases). Trimming pared 5 bases from V and 7 bases from J, leaving 18 bases between. Looked up from germline, CDR1 is SGHAT and CDR2 is FQNNGV. CDR3 length: 15 amino acids. The CDR3 bases are TGTGCCAGCAGCCGCACGACAGGTGTGTTTAATGAGCAGTTCTTC. This translates into CASSRTTGVFNEQFF.

This clone was seen more than once but under ten times. Compared with germline, one end of the junction differs, possibly owing to a read error. V and J are TRBV28 and TRBJ2-5; TRBD1 aligns across 8 bases. Germline assignment: CDR1 MDHEN and CDR2 SYDVKM. The CDR3 length is 16 residues. CDR3 loop: CASTQRGQGRRETQCF. Here the CDR3 DNA reads TGTGCCAGCACCCAGAGAGGACAGGGAAGGCGAGAGACCCAGTGCTTC.

The rearrangement links TRBV6-2 or TRBV6-3 to TRBJ2-5, with unresolved D. There are 13 residues in the CDR3. The ends were cut back, 5 bases at V and 2 bases at J, with 9 bases in the middle. Germline CDR1 MNHEY, CDR2 SVGEGT. Here the CDR3 DNA reads TGTGCCAGCAGTGGCTGGCCTCAAGAGACCCAGTACTTC. It codes for CASSGWPQETQYF.

J is TRBJ1-2 and V is TRBV11-1; 7 bases line up with TRBD1. Per the germline V gene, CDR1 is SGHAT and CDR2 is FQDESV (reference sequence). CDR3 length: 12 residues. J lost 7 bases, V lost 1 base, and 0 bases had no gene match. In DNA, the CDR3 is TGTGCCAGCAGCTTAGAGGGGGCTGGCTACACCTTC. This sequence encodes CASSLEGAGYTF.

The V call is TRBV5-1, the J call TRBJ1-2; D gene unclear. This CDR3 is 15 amino acids long. Per the germline V gene, CDR1 is SGHRS and CDR2 is YFSETQ. With 0 bases removed from V and 3 bases from J, the gap between germline ends came to 12 bases. CDR3 nucleotides: TGCGCCAGCAGCTTGGACGGAGACGCGCACTATGGCTACACCTTC. Translated, it gives CASSLDGDAHYGYTF. Based on the CDR3 plus reference TRBV5-1 and TRBJ1-2, the full variable domain is KAGVTQTPRYLIKTRGQQVTLSCSPISGHRSVSWYQQTPGQGLQFLFEYFSETQRNKGNFPGRFSGRQFSNSRSEMNVSTLELGDSALYLCASSLDGDAHYGYTFGSGTRLTVV.

This chain links TRBV7-2 with TRBJ2-2, with no clear D. CDR3 length: 12 residues. CDR1 is SGHTA and CDR2 is FQGNSA in the germline V gene. V gave up 1 base and J gave up 7 bases, with 4 bases separating them. The CDR3 loop reads CASSLVVGELFF. The CDR3 DNA sequence: TGTGCCAGCAGCTTAGTGGTCGGGGAGCTGTTTTTT.